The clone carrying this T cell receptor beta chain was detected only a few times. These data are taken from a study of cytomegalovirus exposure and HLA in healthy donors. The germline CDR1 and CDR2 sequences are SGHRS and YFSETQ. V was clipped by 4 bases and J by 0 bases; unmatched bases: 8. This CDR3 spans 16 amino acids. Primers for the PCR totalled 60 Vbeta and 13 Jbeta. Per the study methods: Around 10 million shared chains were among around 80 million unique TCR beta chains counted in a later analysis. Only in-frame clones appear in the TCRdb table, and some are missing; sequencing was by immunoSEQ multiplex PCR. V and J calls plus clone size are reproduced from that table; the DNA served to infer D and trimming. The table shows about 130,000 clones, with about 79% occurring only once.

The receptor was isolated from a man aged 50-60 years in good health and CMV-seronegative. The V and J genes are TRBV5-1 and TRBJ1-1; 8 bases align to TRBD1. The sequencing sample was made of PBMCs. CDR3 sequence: CASSPDRDRMNTEAFF. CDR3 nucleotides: TGCGCCAGCAGCCCGGACAGGGATCGAATGAACACTGAAGCTTTCTTT.